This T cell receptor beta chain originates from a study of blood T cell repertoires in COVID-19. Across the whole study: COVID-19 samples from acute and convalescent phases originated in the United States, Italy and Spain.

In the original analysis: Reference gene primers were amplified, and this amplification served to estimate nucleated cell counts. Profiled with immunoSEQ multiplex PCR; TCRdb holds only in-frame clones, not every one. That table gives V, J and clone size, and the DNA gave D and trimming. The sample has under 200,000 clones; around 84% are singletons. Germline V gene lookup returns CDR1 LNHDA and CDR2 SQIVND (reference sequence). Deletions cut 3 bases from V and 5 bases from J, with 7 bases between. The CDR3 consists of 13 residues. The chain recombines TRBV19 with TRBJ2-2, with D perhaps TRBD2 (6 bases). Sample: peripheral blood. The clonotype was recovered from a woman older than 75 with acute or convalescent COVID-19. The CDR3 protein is CASSIGGTGELFF. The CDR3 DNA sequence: TGTGCCAGTAGTATTGGGGGGACCGGGGAGCTGTTTTTT. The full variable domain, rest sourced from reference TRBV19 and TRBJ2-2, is DGGITQSPKYLFRKEGQNVTLSCEQNLNHDAMYWYRQDPGQGLRLIYYSQIVNDFQKGDIAEGYSVSREKKESFPLTVTSAQKNPTAFYLCASSIGGTGELFFGEGSRLTVL.